Following are 12 T cell receptor beta chains from one sample sequenced in a study of T cells in Graves' hyperthyroidism and ophthalmopathy. The TCR beta CDR3 regions underwent amplification using RNA transcripts as the source. First-round RT-PCR targeting the TCR CDR3 was performed with the HTBI primer set. TCRdb processed the multiplex PCR reads anew with MiXCR; each CDR3 protein has one entry. The sample consists of roughly 130,000 distinct CDR3 sequences, less than 25% of them appearing once. The specimen sequenced was blood. The receptor set was obtained from a woman aged 45 to 65 with Graves' hyperthyroidism that later progressed to Graves' ophthalmopathy.

This clonotype came up a few times. V gene TRBV14 combines with J gene TRBJ1-2; possibly TRBD1 for D (5 bases). The V gene's germline CDR1 is SGHDN and CDR2 FVKESK. This CDR3 region has 16 residues. Trimming removed 1 base from V and 0 bases from J, with 12 bases in between. CDR3 DNA: TGTGCCAGCAGCCAAGCCGGGACGGGAGCTAACTATGGCTACACCTTC. This codes for CASSQAGTGANYGYTF.

This clonotype was seen at least ten times. The chain recombines TRBV28 with TRBJ2-4, with 9 bases identical to TRBD2. The CDR3 totals 15 residues. Germline values: CDR1 MDHEN, CDR2 SYDVKM. V gave up 8 bases and J gave up 8 bases; unmatched junction bases: 13. CDR3 region: CASRMGAGGNDIQYF. The DNA of the CDR3 is TGTGCCAGCCGGATGGGGGCGGGAGGGAACGACATTCAGTACTTC. The full variable domain, rest sourced from reference TRBV28 and TRBJ2-4, is DVKVTQSSRYLVKRTGEKVFLECVQDMDHENMFWYRQDPGLGLRLIYFSYDVKMKEKGDIPEGYSVSREKKERFSLILESASTNQTSMYLCASRMGAGGNDIQYFGAGTRLSVL.

This rearrangement joins TRBV28 to TRBJ1-1; 10 bases are a match to TRBD1. Germline V gives CDR1 MDHEN, CDR2 SYDVKM. The ends lost 10 bases at V and 1 base at J; junction bases unmatched: 12. There are 16 residues in the CDR3. The CDR3 sequence is CATLGLGQGGNTEAFF. The DNA of the CDR3 is TGTGCCACCTTAGGGCTCGGACAGGGGGGGAACACTGAAGCTTTCTTT.

This clonotype was detected only a few times. The CDR3 is CASRWTGALTDTQYF. CDR3 sequence (DNA): TGTGCCAGCAGATGGACAGGGGCTCTCACAGATACGCAGTATTTT. V is TRBV28 and J is TRBJ2-3; 9 bases align to TRBD1. Trimming removed 6 bases from V and 2 bases from J; junction bases left unmatched: 6. Germline V gene lookup returns CDR1 MDHEN and CDR2 SYDVKM. CDR3 length equals 15 residues.

This clonotype occurred many times. J is TRBJ1-2 and V is TRBV3-1; possibly TRBD1 for D (6 bases). The germline gives CDR1 LGHDT, CDR2 YNNKEL (reference sequence). The ends were cut back, 4 bases at V and 2 bases at J, with 8 bases in the middle. The CDR3 covers 13 residues. CDR3: CASSLQGNYGYTF. Written as DNA, the CDR3 is TGTGCCAGCAGCCTTCAGGGGAACTATGGCTACACCTTC.

This clonotype occurred a few times. The chain joins TRBV5-5 to TRBJ2-7; 9 bases are shared with TRBD2. Germline CDR1 is SGHKS and CDR2 is YYEKEE (reference sequence). V gave up 0 bases and J gave up 0 bases; unmatched junction bases: 4. The CDR3 runs to 16 residues. The CDR3 loop reads CASSLEGGGGSYEQYF. CDR3 sequence (DNA): TGTGCCAGCAGCTTGGAAGGCGGGGGGGGCTCCTACGAGCAGTACTTC.

This clonotype was detected many times. The chain has TRBV6-5 and TRBJ2-7; D perhaps matches TRBD1 (5 bases). Looked up from germline, CDR1 is MNHEY and CDR2 is SVGAGI. V dropped 2 bases and J dropped 5 bases, with 13 bases sitting between them. The CDR3 sequence is 14 residues long. The CDR3 is CASSYRTNVDEQYF. The CDR3 region has the DNA TGTGCCAGCAGTTACAGGACAAATGTGGACGAGCAGTACTTC.

As DNA, the CDR3 is TGTGCCAGCTCACCCCTTCTCGGAAACTATGGCTACACCTTC. It codes for CASSPLLGNYGYTF. The genes are TRBV18 and TRBJ1-2; unclear D gene. Trimming stripped 3 bases from V and 2 bases from J, with 10 bases between. Germline loops: CDR1 KGHSH, CDR2 LQKENI. The CDR3 is 14 amino acids.

In its sample, this clonotype was seen many times. The J gene is TRBJ2-7, the V gene TRBV5-1; tentatively, D is TRBD1 or TRBD2 (6 bases each). Trimming pared 2 bases from V and 4 bases from J, leaving 19 bases between. Germline values: CDR1 SGHRS, CDR2 YFSETQ. The CDR3 runs to 16 residues. CDR3 sequence: CASSFGRQGGGYEQYF. DNA for the CDR3: TGCGCCAGCAGCTTCGGCCGGCAAGGGGGAGGTTACGAGCAGTACTTC.

There are a few counts of this clonotype. The chain combines TRBV20-1 with TRBJ1-6; D not certain. Germline V gene lookup returns CDR1 DFQATT and CDR2 SNEGSKA (reference sequence). V was trimmed by 0 bases and J by 0 bases, leaving 12 bases between them. CDR3 length equals 17 residues. The CDR3 DNA sequence: TGCAGTGCTAGAGACCCAGCCAAGAGCTCCTATAATTCACCCCTCCACTTT. Encoded protein: CSARDPAKSSYNSPLHF.

The chain employs TRBV10-2 and TRBJ1-6, with unresolved D. Germline V gives CDR1 WSHSY, CDR2 SAAADI. The V gene lost 2 bases and the J gene lost 3 bases, with 8 bases spanning the gap. The CDR3 is 15 amino acids. The DNA of the CDR3 is TGCGCCAGCAGTGAGGCGAAGTTCTATAATTCACCCCTCCACTTT. Protein: CASSEAKFYNSPLHF.

This clonotype showed up many times. This chain connects TRBV11-2 to TRBJ2-5; D may be TRBD1 (6 bases). V was pared by 4 bases and J by 3 bases, with 15 bases between. The CDR3 consists of 15 residues. Germline V CDR1 and CDR2: SGHAT, FQNNGV. The CDR3 region is CASSSTGIGKETQYF. CDR3 in DNA: TGTGCCAGCAGCTCAACAGGGATAGGGAAAGAGACCCAGTACTTC.